The 5 T cell receptor beta chains reported below all come from one sample, sequenced in a study of graft-versus-host responses after intestinal transplantation. Profiled with immunoSEQ multiplex PCR; TCRdb holds only in-frame clones, not every one. The sample consists of 30,000 to 35,000 clones, about 86% of them appearing once. For these receptors, no antigen is known. The sample in question was unstimulated CD8+ T cells sorted from spleen or lymph node cells, obtained before intestinal transplant. These receptors were taken from a human donor who received an intestinal transplant.

This clone has only one observation. This rearrangement joins TRBV4-1 to TRBJ2-3; D is ambiguous. This CDR3 is built from 15 residues. Trimming stripped 4 bases from V and 3 bases from J, with 14 bases between. Germline CDR1 MGHRA, CDR2 YSYEKL. CDR3 DNA: TGCGCCAGCAGCCCCCTGTCTGGGCTAACAGATACGCAGTATTTT. Its protein is CASSPLSGLTDTQYF.

The rearrangement uses TRBV6-4 and TRBJ2-2, with TRBD2 identical over 15 bases. J was trimmed by 4 bases and V by 4 bases; bases with no gene match: 10. The CDR3 covers 19 residues. CDR1 MRHNA and CDR2 SNTAGT come from the germline V gene. CDR3 sequence (DNA): TGTGCCAGCAGTGGGGATGGACTAGCGGGGGGGCCGGGCACCGGGGAGCTGTTTTTT. It encodes CASSGDGLAGGPGTGELFF.

The V call is TRBV2, the J call TRBJ2-7; 7 bases match TRBD2. V trimming: 6 bases; J trimming: 5 bases; junction bases outside the gene matches: 10. The germline gives CDR1 SNHLY, CDR2 FYNNEI. This CDR3 is built from 14 residues. CDR3 DNA sequence: TGTGCCAGCAGGGGGGGGGAATCAGTAAACGAGCAGTACTTC. It encodes CASRGGESVNEQYF.

The V and J genes are TRBV10-3 and TRBJ2-7, with D unclear. V lost 2 bases, J lost 5 bases, and 4 bases lay in between. CDR1 is ENHRY and CDR2 is SYGVKD in the germline V gene. The CDR3 covers 11 residues. The CDR3 region has the DNA TGTGCCATCAGTGAGGCGAACGAGCAGTACTTC. It yields the protein CAISEANEQYF.

This chain joins TRBV6-1 and TRBJ2-3, with a weak D call TRBD2 (6 bases). Trimming shortened V by 0 bases and J by 5 bases, and 9 bases separated the two germline ends. The CDR3 is made up of 14 amino acids. CDR1 is MNHNS, CDR2 SASEGT, per germline. In nucleotides, the CDR3 is TGTGCCAGCAGTGAAGCACCCGGGGGAGATACGCAGTATTTT. Translated: CASSEAPGGDTQYF.